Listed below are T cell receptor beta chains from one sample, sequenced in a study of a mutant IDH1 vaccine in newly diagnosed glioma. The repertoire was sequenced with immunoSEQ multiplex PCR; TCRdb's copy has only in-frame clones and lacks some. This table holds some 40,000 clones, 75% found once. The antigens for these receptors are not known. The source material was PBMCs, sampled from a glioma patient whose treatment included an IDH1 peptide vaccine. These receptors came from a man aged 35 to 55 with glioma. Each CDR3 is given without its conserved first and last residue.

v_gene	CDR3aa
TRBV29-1	SVGGGGKWGMKCSPLH
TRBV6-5	ASTQRGSGYT
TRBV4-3	ASSRIDSRGNQPQH
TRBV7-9	ASRRTTVSGNTIY
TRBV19	ASSVPGSYEQY
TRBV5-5	ASSLARLAETQY
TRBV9	ASSVGHRGAV
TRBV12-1	ASSFPGLASYNEQF
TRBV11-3	ASSSSANTGSYT
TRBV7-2	ASSVRTGWPSGYT
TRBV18	ASSPLSWQNAGELF
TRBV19	ASSKAGGFISDGYT
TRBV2	ASSDQTSGSNEQF
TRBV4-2	ASSLFWQGERGYT
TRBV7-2	ASSFTSTSGGNEQF
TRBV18	ASSQGGGGDEQF
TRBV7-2	ASSSRPGSGANVLT
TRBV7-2	ASSFDRRGNTIY
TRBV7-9	ASRTQADTQY
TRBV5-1	ASSFGQVESPLH
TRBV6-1	ASRDWDYTDTQY
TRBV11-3	ASSRRAGGREQETQY
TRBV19	ASSRDRATNEKLF
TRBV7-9	ASSLVPSGRQLAKNIQY
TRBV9	ASSSGLAEGVTQY
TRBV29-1	SVLGQGAGEQY
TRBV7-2	ASSSLGHLGTDTQY
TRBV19	ASSMLAGGLDYGYT
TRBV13	ASSLLGLAGGPLPYEQY
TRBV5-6	ASSLGFGTSRGAF
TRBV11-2	ASSRTSGSSNEQF
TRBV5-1	ASSLETLNTEAF
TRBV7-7	ASSPGGGRVGGETQY
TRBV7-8	ASSLLQGAAEAF
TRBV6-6	ASSYERDNEQF
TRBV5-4	ASSFGTGNSPLH
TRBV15	ATSRDLGGTNEKLF
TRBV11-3	ASSLSQGMNTEAF
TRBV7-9	ASSKTIYEQY
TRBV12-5	ASGLGQGRDQPQH
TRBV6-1	ASRPQGPSNQPQH
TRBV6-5	ASLLGAEETEAF
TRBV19	ATRRGQGAYEQY